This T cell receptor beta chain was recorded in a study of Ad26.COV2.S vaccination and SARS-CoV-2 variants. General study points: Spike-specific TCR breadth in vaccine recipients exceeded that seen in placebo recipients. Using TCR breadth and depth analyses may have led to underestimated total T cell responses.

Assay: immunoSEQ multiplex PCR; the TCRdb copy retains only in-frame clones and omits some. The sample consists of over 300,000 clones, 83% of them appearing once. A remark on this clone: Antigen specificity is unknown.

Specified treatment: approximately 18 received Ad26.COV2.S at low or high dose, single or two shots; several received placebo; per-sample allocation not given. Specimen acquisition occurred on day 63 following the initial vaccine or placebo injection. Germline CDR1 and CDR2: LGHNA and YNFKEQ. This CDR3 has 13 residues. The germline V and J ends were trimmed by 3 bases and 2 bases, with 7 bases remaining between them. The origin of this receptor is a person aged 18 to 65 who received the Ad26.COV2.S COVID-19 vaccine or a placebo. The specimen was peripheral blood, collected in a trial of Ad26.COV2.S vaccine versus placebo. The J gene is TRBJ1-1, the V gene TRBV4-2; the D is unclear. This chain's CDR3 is CASSHAPNTEAFF. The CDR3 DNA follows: TGTGCCAGCAGCCACGCACCTAACACTGAAGCTTTCTTT.